This T cell receptor (beta chain) was identified in a study of blood T cell repertoires in COVID-19. The wider study: Researchers got acute and convalescent COVID-19 samples from the United States, Italy and Spain. Sample material is recorded as cDNA or gDNA derived from T cells, B-cell-depleted T cells, or PBMCs.

CDR1 is KGHSH, CDR2 LQKENI, per germline. V was pared by 3 bases and J by 8 bases, with 9 bases of the junction left unmatched. This CDR3 is 16 amino acids long. Source study methods: Reference gene primer amplification in the assay estimated nucleated cell counts. TCRdb keeps only in-frame clones here, not all; method: immunoSEQ multiplex PCR. V, J and clone size derive from that table, while D and trimming were established from the DNA sequence. The sample yields 100,000 or so clones, about 86% seen once. The TCR sequence derives from an elderly man with acute or convalescent COVID-19. The chain recombines TRBV18 with TRBJ2-1; 11 bases are a match to TRBD2. What was sequenced was peripheral blood. CDR3 in amino acids: CASSPFTSGSGDEQFF. For the CDR3, the DNA is TGTGCCAGCTCACCCTTTACTAGCGGGAGTGGTGATGAGCAGTTCTTC.